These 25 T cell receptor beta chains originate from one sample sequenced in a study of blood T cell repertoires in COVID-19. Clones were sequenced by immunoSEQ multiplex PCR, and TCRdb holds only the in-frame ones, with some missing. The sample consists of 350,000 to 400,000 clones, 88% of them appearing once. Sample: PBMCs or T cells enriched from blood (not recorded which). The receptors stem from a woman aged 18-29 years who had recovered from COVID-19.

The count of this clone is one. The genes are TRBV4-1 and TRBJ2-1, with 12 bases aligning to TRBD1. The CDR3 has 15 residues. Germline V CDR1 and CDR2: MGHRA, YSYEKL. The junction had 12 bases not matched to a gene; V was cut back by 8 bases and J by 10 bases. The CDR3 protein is CASGDRDRGPWEQFF. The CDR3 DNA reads TGCGCCAGCGGCGACCGGGACAGGGGGCCATGGGAGCAGTTCTTC.

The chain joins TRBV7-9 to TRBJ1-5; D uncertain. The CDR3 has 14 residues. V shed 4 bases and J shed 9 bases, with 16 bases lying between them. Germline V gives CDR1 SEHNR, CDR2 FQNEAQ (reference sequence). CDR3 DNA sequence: TGTGCCAGCAGCTATGAGAAAGTCCTATCGCCCCAGCATTTT. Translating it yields CASSYEKVLSPQHF.

CDR3 nucleotides: TGTGCCAGCTCGCCAGGGGAGTGGGGCCTTGGGCAGTACTTC. It translates to CASSPGEWGLGQYF. The chain links TRBV3-1 (or the pseudogene TRBV3-2) to TRBJ2-7; D possibly corresponds to TRBD1 (6 bases). With 8 bases removed from V and 9 bases from J, the gap between germline ends came to 23 bases. CDR1 and CDR2 from the germline V gene are LGHDT and YNNKEL (reference sequence). The CDR3 length is 14 residues.

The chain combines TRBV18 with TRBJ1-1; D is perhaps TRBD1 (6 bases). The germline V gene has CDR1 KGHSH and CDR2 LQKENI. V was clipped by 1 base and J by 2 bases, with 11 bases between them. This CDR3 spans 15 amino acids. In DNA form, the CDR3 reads TGTGCCAGCTCACCACGGGGGCGGAAAAACACTGAAGCTTTCTTT. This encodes CASSPRGRKNTEAFF.

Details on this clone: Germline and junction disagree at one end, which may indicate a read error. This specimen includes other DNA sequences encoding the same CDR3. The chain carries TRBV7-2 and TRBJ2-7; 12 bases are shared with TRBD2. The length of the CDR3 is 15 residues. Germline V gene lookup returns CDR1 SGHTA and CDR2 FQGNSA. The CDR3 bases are TGTGCCAGCAGCCTAGCGGGGGGGCAAACCTACGAGCAGTACTTC. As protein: CASSLAGGQTYEQYF.

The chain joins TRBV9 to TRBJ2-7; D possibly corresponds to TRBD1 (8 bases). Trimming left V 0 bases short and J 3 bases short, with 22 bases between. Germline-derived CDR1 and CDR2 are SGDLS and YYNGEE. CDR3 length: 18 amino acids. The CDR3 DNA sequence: TGTGCCAGCAGCGTAGCCCCAGGGGGGGGACAGGCAATCTACGAGCAGTACTTC. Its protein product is CASSVAPGGGQAIYEQYF. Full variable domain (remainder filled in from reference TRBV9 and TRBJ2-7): DSGVTQTPKHLITATGQRVTLRCSPRSGDLSVYWYQQSLDQGLQFLIQYYNGEERAKGNILERFSAQQFPDLHSELNLSSLELGDSALYFCASSVAPGGGQAIYEQYFGPGTRLTVT.

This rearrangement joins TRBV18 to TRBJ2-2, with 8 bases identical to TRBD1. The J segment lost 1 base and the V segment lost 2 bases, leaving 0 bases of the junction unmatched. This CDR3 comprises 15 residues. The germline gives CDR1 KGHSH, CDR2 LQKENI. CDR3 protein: CASSPGTGNTGELFF. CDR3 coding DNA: TGTGCCAGCTCACCAGGGACAGGGAACACCGGGGAGCTGTTTTTT.

CDR3 sequence reads: CASSADRGDTQYF. The CDR3 DNA follows: TGTGCCAGCAGCGCCGACAGGGGGGATACGCAGTATTTT. The J gene is TRBJ2-3, the V gene TRBV11-3; TRBD1 aligns across 9 bases. CDR1 and CDR2 from the germline V gene are SGHNT and YENEEA. Trimming at V came to 5 bases and at J to 6 bases, leaving 3 bases not matched to a gene. CDR3 length equals 13 residues. Full variable domain (outside the CDR3, taken from reference TRBV11-3 and TRBJ2-3): EAGVVQSPRYKIIEKKQPVAFWCNPISGHNTLYWYLQNLGQGPELLIRYENEEAVDDSQLPKDRFSAERLKGVDSTLKIQPAELGDSAVYLCASSADRGDTQYFGPGTRLTVL.

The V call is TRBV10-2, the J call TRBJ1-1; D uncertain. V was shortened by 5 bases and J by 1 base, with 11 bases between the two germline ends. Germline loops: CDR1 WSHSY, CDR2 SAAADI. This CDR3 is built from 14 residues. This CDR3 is CASSSSLGNTEAFF. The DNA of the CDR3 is TGCGCCAGCAGTTCCTCCCTAGGGAACACTGAAGCTTTCTTT.

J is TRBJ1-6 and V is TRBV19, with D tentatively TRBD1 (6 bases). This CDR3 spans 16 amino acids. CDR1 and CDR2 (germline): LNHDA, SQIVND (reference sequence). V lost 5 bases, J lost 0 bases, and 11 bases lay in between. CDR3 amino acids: CASSPQGSSYNSPLHF. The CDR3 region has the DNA TGTGCCAGTAGTCCCCAGGGGAGCTCCTATAATTCACCCCTCCACTTT.

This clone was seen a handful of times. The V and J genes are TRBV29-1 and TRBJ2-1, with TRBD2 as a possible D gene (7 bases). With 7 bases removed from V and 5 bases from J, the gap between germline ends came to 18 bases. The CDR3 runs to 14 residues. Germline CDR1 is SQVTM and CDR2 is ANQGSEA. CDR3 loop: CSAGGTGGDNEQFF. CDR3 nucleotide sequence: TGCAGCGCGGGGGGAACGGGGGGCGACAATGAGCAGTTCTTC.

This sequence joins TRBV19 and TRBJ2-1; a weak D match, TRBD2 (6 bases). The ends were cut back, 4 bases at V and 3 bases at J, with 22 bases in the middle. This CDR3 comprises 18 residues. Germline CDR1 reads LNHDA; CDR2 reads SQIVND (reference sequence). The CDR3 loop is CASSTILPQAGHYNEQFF. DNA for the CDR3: TGTGCCAGTAGTACCATTCTACCCCAAGCGGGCCACTACAATGAGCAGTTCTTC.

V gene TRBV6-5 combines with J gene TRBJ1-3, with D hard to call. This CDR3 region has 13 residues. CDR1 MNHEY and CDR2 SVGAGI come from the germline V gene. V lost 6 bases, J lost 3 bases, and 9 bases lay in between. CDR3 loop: CASSPGFGNTIYF. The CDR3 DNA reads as TGTGCCAGCAGCCCGGGATTTGGAAACACCATATATTTT.

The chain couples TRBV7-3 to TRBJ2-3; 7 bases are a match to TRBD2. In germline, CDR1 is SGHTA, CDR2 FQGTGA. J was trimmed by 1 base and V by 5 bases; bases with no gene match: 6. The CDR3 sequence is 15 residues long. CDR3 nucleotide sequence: TGTGCCAGCAGCGCAGCGGGGCTCCGCACAGATACGCAGTATTTT. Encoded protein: CASSAAGLRTDTQYF.

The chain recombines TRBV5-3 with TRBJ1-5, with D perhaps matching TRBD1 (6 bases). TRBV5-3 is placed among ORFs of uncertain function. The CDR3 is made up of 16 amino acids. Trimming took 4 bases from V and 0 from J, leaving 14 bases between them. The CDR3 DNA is TGTGCCAGAAGCATAGGACAGTCCTATAGCAATCAGCCCCAGCATTTT. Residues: CARSIGQSYSNQPQHF.

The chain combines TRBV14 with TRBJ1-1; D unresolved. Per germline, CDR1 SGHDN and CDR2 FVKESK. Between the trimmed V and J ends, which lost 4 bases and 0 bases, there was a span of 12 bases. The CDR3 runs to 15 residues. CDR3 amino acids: CASSPLWPMNTEAFF. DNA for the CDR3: TGTGCCAGCAGCCCCCTCTGGCCCATGAACACTGAAGCTTTCTTT.

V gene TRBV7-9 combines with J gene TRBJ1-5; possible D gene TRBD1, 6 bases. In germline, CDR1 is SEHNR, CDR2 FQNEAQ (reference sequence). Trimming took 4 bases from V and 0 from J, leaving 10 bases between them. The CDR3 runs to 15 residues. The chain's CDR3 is CASSSQGYSNQPQHF. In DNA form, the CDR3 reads TGTGCCAGCAGCTCACAGGGTTATAGCAATCAGCCCCAGCATTTT.

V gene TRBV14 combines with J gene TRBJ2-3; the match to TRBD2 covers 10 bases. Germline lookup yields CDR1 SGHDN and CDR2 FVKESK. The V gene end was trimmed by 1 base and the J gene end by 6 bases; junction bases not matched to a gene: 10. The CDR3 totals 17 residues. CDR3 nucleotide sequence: TGTGCCAGCAGCCAAGCGGAGAGAGCGGGGGGGCGTGATACGCAGTATTTT. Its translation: CASSQAERAGGRDTQYF. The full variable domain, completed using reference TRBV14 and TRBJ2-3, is EAGVTQFPSHSVIEKGQTVTLRCDPISGHDNLYWYRRVMGKEIKFLLHFVKESKQDESGMPNNRFLAERTGGTYSTLKVQPAELEDSGVYFCASSQAERAGGRDTQYFGPGTRLTVL.

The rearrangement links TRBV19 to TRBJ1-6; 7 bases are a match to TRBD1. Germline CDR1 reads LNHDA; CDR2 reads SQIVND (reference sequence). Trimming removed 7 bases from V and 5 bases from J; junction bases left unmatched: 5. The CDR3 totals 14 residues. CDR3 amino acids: CASKLGTDNSPLHF. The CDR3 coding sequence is TGTGCCAGTAAGCTCGGGACAGATAATTCACCCCTCCACTTT. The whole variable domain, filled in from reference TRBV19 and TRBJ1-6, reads DGGITQSPKYLFRKEGQNVTLSCEQNLNHDAMYWYRQDPGQGLRLIYYSQIVNDFQKGDIAEGYSVSREKKESFPLTVTSAQKNPTAFYLCASKLGTDNSPLHFGNGTRLTVT.

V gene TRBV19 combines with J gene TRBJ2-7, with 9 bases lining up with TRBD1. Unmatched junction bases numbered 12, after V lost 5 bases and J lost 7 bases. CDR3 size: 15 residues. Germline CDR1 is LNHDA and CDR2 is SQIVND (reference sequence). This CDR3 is CASSYPGQGTREQYF. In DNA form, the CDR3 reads TGTGCCAGTAGTTATCCCGGACAGGGGACTCGGGAGCAGTACTTC.

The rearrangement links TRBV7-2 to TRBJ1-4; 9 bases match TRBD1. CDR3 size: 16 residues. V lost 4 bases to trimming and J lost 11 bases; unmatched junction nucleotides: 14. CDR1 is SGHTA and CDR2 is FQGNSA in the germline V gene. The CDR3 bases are TGTGCCAGCAGCTCAAACCCTACTAACAGGGGGCGTAAACTGTTTTTT. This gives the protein CASSSNPTNRGRKLFF.

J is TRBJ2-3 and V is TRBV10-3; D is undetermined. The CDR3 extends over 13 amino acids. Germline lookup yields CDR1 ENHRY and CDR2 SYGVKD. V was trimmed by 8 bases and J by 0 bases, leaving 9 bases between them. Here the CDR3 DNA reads TGTGCCATCGGGCAACCTAGCACAGATACGCAGTATTTT. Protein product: CAIGQPSTDTQYF.

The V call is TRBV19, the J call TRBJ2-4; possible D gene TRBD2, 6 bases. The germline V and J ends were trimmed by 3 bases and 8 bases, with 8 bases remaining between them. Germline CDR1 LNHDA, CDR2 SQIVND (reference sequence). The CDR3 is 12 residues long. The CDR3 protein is CASSISGDIQYF. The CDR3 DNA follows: TGTGCCAGTAGTATCTCGGGGGACATTCAGTACTTC. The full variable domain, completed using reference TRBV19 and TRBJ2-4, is DGGITQSPKYLFRKEGQNVTLSCEQNLNHDAMYWYRQDPGQGLRLIYYSQIVNDFQKGDIAEGYSVSREKKESFPLTVTSAQKNPTAFYLCASSISGDIQYFGAGTRLSVL.

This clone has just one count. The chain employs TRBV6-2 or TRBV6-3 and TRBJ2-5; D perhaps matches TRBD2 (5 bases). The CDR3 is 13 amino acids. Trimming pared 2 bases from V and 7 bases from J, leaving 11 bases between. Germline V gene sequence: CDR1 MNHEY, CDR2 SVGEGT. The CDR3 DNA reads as TGTGCCAGCAGTTACGAGCTAGCCGGGACCCAGTACTTC. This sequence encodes CASSYELAGTQYF.

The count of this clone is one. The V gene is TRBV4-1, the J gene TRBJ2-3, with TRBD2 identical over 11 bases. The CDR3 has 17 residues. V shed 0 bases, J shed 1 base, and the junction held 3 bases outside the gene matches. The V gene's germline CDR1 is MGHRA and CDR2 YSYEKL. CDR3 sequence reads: CASSQDELAGGTDTQYF. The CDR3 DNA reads TGCGCCAGCAGCCAAGACGAACTAGCGGGGGGCACAGATACGCAGTATTTT.